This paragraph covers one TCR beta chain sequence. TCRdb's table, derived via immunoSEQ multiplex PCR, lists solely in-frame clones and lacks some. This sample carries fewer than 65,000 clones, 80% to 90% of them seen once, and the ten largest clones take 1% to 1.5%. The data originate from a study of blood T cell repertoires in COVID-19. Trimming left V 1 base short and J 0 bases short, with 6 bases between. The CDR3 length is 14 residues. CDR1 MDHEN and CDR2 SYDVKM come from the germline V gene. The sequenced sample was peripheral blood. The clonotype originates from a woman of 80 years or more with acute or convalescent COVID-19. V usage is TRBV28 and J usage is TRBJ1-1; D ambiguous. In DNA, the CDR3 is TGTGCCAGCAGTTTATCACGGGTGAACACTGAAGCTTTCTTT. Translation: CASSLSRVNTEAFF.